The 13 T cell receptor beta chains reported below all come from one sample, sequenced in a study of T cell repertoires in cytomegalovirus infection. MiXCR, applied by TCRdb to the reads, yields one record per CDR3 protein. The sample includes approximately 200,000 distinct CDR3 sequences, over 20% of them seen just once. The sample consisted of CD8+ T cells from PBMCs. Receptors originate from a human donor in good health (CMV status not recorded). Some clones in this sample may be carry-over from other donors' samples.

This clonotype occurred many times. The rearrangement joins TRBV7-8 to TRBJ2-1; D is uncertain. Germline V gene lookup returns CDR1 SGHVS and CDR2 FQNEAQ. Trimming removed 3 bases at V and 8 bases at J, with 2 bases between. This CDR3 is 10 amino acids long. CDR3 DNA sequence: TGTGCCAGCAGCTTGGATGAGCAGTTCTTC. Residues: CASSLDEQFF.

This clonotype was counted between two and nine times. This rearrangement joins TRBV20-1 to TRBJ2-3, with 7 bases fitting TRBD1. The CDR3 spans 15 residues. Per germline, CDR1 DFQATT and CDR2 SNEGSKA (reference sequence). The V gene end was trimmed by 5 bases and the J gene end by 0 bases; junction bases not matched to a gene: 8. CDR3 bases: TGCAGTGCTTCAACCCAGGGGGATAGCACAGATACGCAGTATTTT. This codes for CSASTQGDSTDTQYF.

Remarks on this clonotype: A read error is possible here, since a much larger clone lies one base away. The CDR3 nucleotides read TGTGCCAGCAGCCCCAGGAGGGGCAATCAGCCCCGGCATTTT. This sequence encodes CASSPRRGNQPRHF. The chain combines TRBV7-8 with TRBJ1-5, with D possibly TRBD1 on 5 matching bases. The germline CDR1 and CDR2 sequences are SGHVS and FQNEAQ. This CDR3 contains 14 residues.

The sample holds many counts of this clonotype. The V gene is TRBV7-9, the J gene TRBJ1-4; D remains unclear. Trimming stripped 5 bases from V and 3 bases from J, with 7 bases between. The CDR3 runs 13 residues. CDR1 and CDR2 from the germline V gene are SEHNR and FQNEAQ (reference sequence). The CDR3: CASSRTPNEKLFF. The DNA of the CDR3 is TGTGCCAGCAGCAGAACTCCTAATGAAAAACTGTTTTTT.

This clonotype has just one count. This chain uses TRBV4-1 with TRBJ1-6; 9 bases line up with TRBD1. Trimming removed 0 bases from V and 6 bases from J; junction bases left unmatched: 9. This CDR3 comprises 18 residues. CDR1 MGHRA and CDR2 YSYEKL come from the germline V gene. In nucleotides, the CDR3 is TGCGCCAGCAGCCAAGAACCCCCCCGGGACAGGGCTAATTCACCCCTCCACTTT. Protein sequence: CASSQEPPRDRANSPLHF.

This clonotype has only one observation. The V gene is TRBV3-1, the J gene TRBJ2-5; no clear D. The V end was cut by 0 bases, the J end by 2 bases, with 10 bases between. Looked up from germline, CDR1 is LGHDT and CDR2 is YNNKEL (reference sequence). The CDR3 covers 15 residues. The CDR3 bases are TGTGCCAGCAGCCAAGAAGACACACTTCAAGAGACCCAGTACTTC. Amino acids: CASSQEDTLQETQYF.

The chain uses TRBV12-3 or TRBV12-4 and TRBJ1-5, with 10 bases that match TRBD1. With 5 bases clipped from V and 1 base from J, the junction kept 5 bases outside the gene matches. This CDR3 has 16 amino acids. The CDR3 nucleotides are TGTGCCAGCAGTCCTGGACAGGGGGGGAGCAATCAGCCCCAGCATTTT. It codes for CASSPGQGGSNQPQHF.

The chain couples TRBV28 to TRBJ1-4; the D is unclear. CDR1 and CDR2 (germline): MDHEN, SYDVKM. Trimming removed 2 bases from V and 7 bases from J, with 11 bases in between. The CDR3 is 14 amino acids. CDR3 region: CASSLGVSSEKLFF. In DNA form, the CDR3 reads TGTGCCAGCAGTTTAGGGGTCTCAAGTGAAAAACTGTTTTTT.

This clonotype was seen more than once but under ten times. The chain is built from TRBV2 and TRBJ2-3, with TRBD2 matching over 7 bases. The CDR3 extends over 18 amino acids. V trimming: 7 bases; J trimming: 1 base; junction bases outside the gene matches: 17. The germline CDR1 and CDR2 sequences are SNHLY and FYNNEI. CDR3 coding DNA: TGTGCCAGCACCGAGGGGCGGGGGTATGATTTGGGCACAGATACGCAGTATTTT. Its protein product is CASTEGRGYDLGTDTQYF. The whole variable domain, remainder taken from reference TRBV2 and TRBJ2-3, is EPEVTQTPSHQVTQMGQEVILRCVPISNHLYFYWYRQILGQKVEFLVSFYNNEISEKSEIFDDQFSVERPDGSNFTLKIRSTKLEDSAMYFCASTEGRGYDLGTDTQYFGPGTRLTVL.

The sample holds a few counts of this clonotype. The gene calls are TRBV27 and TRBJ2-4, with a tentative D call TRBD2 (7 bases). This CDR3 region has 14 residues. CDR1 MNHEY and CDR2 SMNVEV come from the germline V gene (reference sequence). Trimming removed 8 bases from V and 2 bases from J, with 13 bases in between. CDR3 region: CASSRGATKNIQYF. In nucleotides, the CDR3 is TGTGCCAGCTCCCGGGGGGCTACCAAAAACATTCAGTACTTC.

This clonotype was counted once. V gene TRBV7-8 combines with J gene TRBJ2-7; D is ambiguous. V shed 1 base and J shed 7 bases, with 17 bases lying between them. CDR1 and CDR2 from the germline V gene are SGHVS and FQNEAQ. The length of the CDR3 is 15 residues. The CDR3 coding sequence is TGTGCCAGCAGCTTAGAGGTCCTCCTAGTGCAGGAGCAGTACTTC. It specifies CASSLEVLLVQEQYF.

The chain carries TRBV5-1 and TRBJ1-4, with TRBD1 identical over 8 bases. The CDR3 totals 18 residues. J was trimmed by 5 bases and V by 1 base; bases with no gene match: 13. Germline V gives CDR1 SGHRS, CDR2 YFSETQ. The CDR3 region has the DNA TGCGCCAGCAGCTTGAATCAAGGACAGGGCGAGAGGAATGAAAAACTGTTTTTT. Its protein is CASSLNQGQGERNEKLFF.

This clonotype was counted a few times. The chain joins TRBV20-1 to TRBJ2-3, with TRBD2 matching over 11 bases. V lost 3 bases and J lost 1; bases outside the gene matches: 6. The CDR3 contains 16 residues. Germline CDR1 reads DFQATT; CDR2 reads SNEGSKA (reference sequence). The CDR3 sequence: CSARPLLAGGTDTQYF. Here the CDR3 DNA reads TGCAGTGCTAGGCCCTTACTAGCGGGGGGCACAGATACGCAGTATTTT.